This T cell receptor beta chain was observed in a study of blood T cell repertoires in COVID-19 (dated by TCRdb to the early 2020s). At the level of the whole study: The collaborator samples originated in the United States, Italy and Spain and spanned the acute and convalescent phases of COVID-19. The material from the prospective study consisted of cDNA or gDNA derived from T cells, B-cell-depleted T cells, or PBMCs. The samples were drawn from two sources: the first 160 participants of the ongoing ImmuneRACE study, and 1,000 to 1,500 subjects contributed by 6 global collaborators. Sample metadata almost always included a de-identified subject ID, COVID-19 status, age in years and sex. The repertoires were made available in a free public database intended to serve as a resource for research on the immune response to SARS-CoV-2. Where available, HLA class I and class II types were taken from metadata supplied by the sample provider and were not determined by assay-based typing. The dataset comprised deeply sampled blood TCRbeta repertoires from subjects exposed to, actively infected with, or recovered from COVID-19.

Overall results and qualifications from the work: How much clinical and demographic metadata was included differed by source and by participant, and the metadata was provided uncurated.

Participants in the prospective study were enrolled through a virtual design, were aged about 18 to 100 years, and lived in about two dozen United States geographic areas. To assign participants to cohorts, the prospective study relied on clinical history that participants themselves reported in a screening survey and a study questionnaire. Each participant in the prospective study had whole blood, serum and a nasopharyngeal or oropharyngeal swab collected by mobile phlebotomists. Prospective study participants could optionally give additional blood draws and questionnaires over an approximately two-month period. Before DNA extraction, blood samples from the prospective study were shipped at room temperature or frozen. Points on this clone: The antigen this receptor binds is unknown. Nothing much larger sits one base from this clone, and base qualities are not available.

TCRbeta CDR3 regions were amplified from genomic DNA using the immunoSEQ Assay, a bias-controlled multiplex PCR. The authors' pipeline ran thus. The number of nucleated cells in each sample was estimated by amplification of reference gene primers within the assay. To quantify the absolute abundance of each unique TCRbeta CDR3 rearrangement, sequence reads were collapsed and filtered. Productive Simpson clonality was computed per sample as the square root of Simpson's diversity index over productive rearrangements. The table comes from immuneACCESS by way of TCRdb, which keeps in-frame sequences with V and J called. Part of the clones is missing from these tables; in studies checked, under half for an unresolved V gene and the rest for unknown reasons. V and J calls and clone size follow that table, whereas D and trimming were derived from the DNA. This sample lists under 300,000 clones; roughly 87% were detected once. The top ten clonotypes cover around 6% of the sample.

From its cysteine to its phenylalanine, the CDR3 spans 17 amino acids. Only the CDR3 part of the read is kept: 51 bases, read in frame from the first base. Ends trimmed: V by 5 bases, J by 4 bases; bases unmatched to a gene: 13. From a lookup of the germline V gene, CDR1 and CDR2 are MDHEN and SYDVKM. The sequence came from a woman aged 30 to 39 with acute COVID-19. What was sequenced was PBMCs or T cells enriched from blood (not recorded which). The chain couples TRBV28 to TRBJ1-2, and 10 junctional nucleotides match TRBD1. The nucleotides are TGTGCCAGCAGTGCCACCCCTCCCGGGACAGGGGCCTATGGCTACACCTTC. This gives the protein CASSATPPGTGAYGYTF.